This T cell receptor beta chain comes out of a study of T cells expressing NK-cell markers. Study observations and caveats: Top CD8+ clonotypes included the dominant CD3+CD56+NKG2C+ clonotypes in several donors. One observes that, in several donors, these clonotypes were also the leading ones within the CD3+CD56-NKG2C+ fraction.

This CDR3 spans 13 amino acids. The germline V gene encodes CDR1 SNHLY and CDR2 FYNNEI. With the 5' RACE reads reprocessed, TCRdb shows one record per CDR3 protein and no DNA. The table for this sample gives 450,000 to 600,000 distinct CDR3 sequences. As concerns this clonotype: Antigen unknown.

The sequence derives from a man aged 18 to 35 in good health. The genes are TRBV2 and TRBJ1-6; TCRdb gives TRBD1 as the D gene, but with no DNA this cannot be confirmed. Sequencing input: blood T cells: a sorted CD56 or NKG2C T cell subset, CD4+ or CD8+ T cells, or bulk PBMC T cells (not recorded which). Here the CDR3 reads CATLGTDGSPLHF.